These 27 T cell receptor beta chains originate from one sample sequenced in a study of Graves' ophthalmopathy and Graves' hyperthyroidism. The authors amplified TCR beta CDR3 regions from RNA transcripts. The authors performed first-round RT-PCR with HTBI primers and then a second-round multiplex PCR. TCRdb re-called the multiplex PCR reads with MiXCR, one entry per CDR3 protein. The profile shows about 590,000 distinct CDR3 sequences, about 40% of them singletons. The sample taken for sequencing was peripheral blood or thyroid tissue (not recorded which). Every receptor here comes from an adult man with Graves' hyperthyroidism.

V usage is TRBV7-9 and J usage is TRBJ2-5; unclear D gene. The germline gives CDR1 SEHNR, CDR2 FQNEAQ (reference sequence). Trimming removed 6 bases at V and 2 bases at J, with 16 bases between. The CDR3 loop spans 15 amino acids. The CDR3 sequence is CASRSGWARQETQYF. In DNA form, the CDR3 reads TGTGCCAGCAGATCGGGTTGGGCTAGACAAGAGACCCAGTACTTC.

As to this clonotype: This may be a read error, as it is one base from a much larger clone. This chain uses TRBV19 with TRBJ1-2; D uncertain. Germline lookup yields CDR1 LNHDA and CDR2 SQIVND (reference sequence). V was clipped by 5 bases and J by 7 bases, with 14 bases between them. This CDR3 has 13 residues. CDR3 sequence (DNA): TGTGCCAGTAGTTCAAGGGAATCCTTTGGCTACACCTTC. Its protein product is CASSSRESFGYTF.

This clonotype was recorded many times. The chain has TRBV5-8 and TRBJ2-5; D gene ambiguous. The CDR3 runs to 14 residues. Trimming left V 1 base short and J 2 bases short, with 9 bases between. Germline V gene lookup returns CDR1 SGHTS and CDR2 YDEGEE. CDR3: CASSLLPRQETQYF. For the CDR3, the DNA is TGTGCCAGCAGCTTGTTGCCGAGACAAGAGACCCAGTACTTC. Complete variable domain (other parts from reference TRBV5-8 and TRBJ2-5): EAGVTQSPTHLIKTRGQQATLRCSPISGHTSVYWYQQALGLGLQFLLWYDEGEERNRGNFPPRFSGRQFPNYSSELNVNALELEDSALYLCASSLLPRQETQYFGPGTRLLVL.

This clonotype appeared a few times. The rearrangement links TRBV29-1 to TRBJ2-3, with TRBD1 identical over 10 bases. Germline values: CDR1 SQVTM, CDR2 ANQGSEA. CDR3 length equals 14 residues. The V and J ends lost 8 bases and 4 bases, in that order; junction bases with no gene match: 9. The CDR3: CSLGGGQGSDTQYF. The CDR3 DNA follows: TGCAGCTTAGGAGGGGGACAGGGGTCAGATACGCAGTATTTT.

J is TRBJ1-5 and V is TRBV7-9, with 12 bases fitting TRBD1. V lost 3 bases and J lost 0; bases outside the gene matches: 3. The CDR3 runs to 17 residues. In germline, CDR1 is SEHNR, CDR2 FQNEAQ (reference sequence). The CDR3 DNA is TGTGCCAGCAGCTTCCGGGACAGGGGGCTTAGCAATCAGCCCCAGCATTTT. Translating gives CASSFRDRGLSNQPQHF.

V gene TRBV29-1 combines with J gene TRBJ1-2; D gene unclear. CDR3 length equals 14 residues. Germline lookup yields CDR1 SQVTM and CDR2 ANQGSEA. Trimming removed 3 bases from V and 0 bases from J, with 11 bases in between. The CDR3 sequence is CSVEQWEANYGYTF. CDR3 nucleotides: TGCAGCGTTGAGCAGTGGGAAGCTAACTATGGCTACACCTTC.

This clonotype occurred many times. V usage is TRBV11-2 and J usage is TRBJ1-1, with D unclear. The CDR3 is 13 amino acids. V dropped 5 bases and J dropped 2 bases, with 9 bases sitting between them. Germline CDR1 SGHAT, CDR2 FQNNGV. DNA for the CDR3: TGTGCCAGCAGCCGCGGGTCAAACACTGAAGCTTTCTTT. Amino acids: CASSRGSNTEAFF.

Remarks on this clonotype: Relative to the germline gene, one junction end is altered; a read error may explain this. This chain joins TRBV7-9 and TRBJ2-7; D is uncertain. The germline CDR1 and CDR2 sequences are SEHNR and FQNEAQ (reference sequence). The CDR3 totals 15 residues. The DNA of the CDR3 is TGTGCCAGCACCTTAACTGGATTGGGGTCCTTCGAGCAGTACTTC. It yields the protein CASTLTGLGSFEQYF. Combining the CDR3 with reference TRBV7-9 and TRBJ2-7 gives the whole variable domain DTGVSQNPRHKITKRGQNVTFRCDPISEHNRLYWYRQTLGQGPEFLTYFQNEAQLEKSRLLSDRFSAERPKGSFSTLEIQRTEQGDSAMYLCASTLTGLGSFEQYFGPGTRLTVT.

Regarding this clonotype: A single base separates this from a much larger clone, so it may be a read error. The chain couples TRBV20-1 to TRBJ2-2; 7 nucleotides align to TRBD2. This CDR3 is 15 amino acids long. The germline CDR1 and CDR2 sequences are DFQATT and SNEGSKA (reference sequence). As DNA, the CDR3 is TGCAGTGCTACCTCTGTGACTAGCAACACCGGGGAGCCGTTTTTT. As protein: CSATSVTSNTGEPFF.

The gene calls are TRBV7-8 and TRBJ1-1; D is unclear. Trimming pared 0 bases from V and 3 bases from J, leaving 23 bases between. CDR3 size: 19 residues. The V gene's germline CDR1 is SGHVS and CDR2 FQNEAQ. In DNA form, the CDR3 reads TGTGCCAGCAGCTTAGCGTTCTCGGCGCCGCAAGGTTTGGACACTGAAGCTTTCTTT. Its protein product is CASSLAFSAPQGLDTEAFF.

This chain links TRBV19 with TRBJ2-7; a weak D match, TRBD2 (6 bases). Trimming took 11 bases from V and 7 from J, leaving 24 bases between them. Per the germline V gene, CDR1 is LNHDA and CDR2 is SQIVND (reference sequence). The CDR3 consists of 14 residues. The CDR3 coding sequence is TGTGCCTGGAAGTTCAAGATAGCGGATTTGGAGCAGTACTTC. Translation: CAWKFKIADLEQYF. Filled out from reference TRBV19 and TRBJ2-7, the complete variable domain reads DGGITQSPKYLFRKEGQNVTLSCEQNLNHDAMYWYRQDPGQGLRLIYYSQIVNDFQKGDIAEGYSVSREKKESFPLTVTSAQKNPTAFYLCAWKFKIADLEQYFGPGTRLTVT.

The V call is TRBV7-9, the J call TRBJ2-5; D possibly corresponds to TRBD1 (6 bases). Between the trimmed V and J ends, which lost 11 bases and 2 bases, there was a span of 15 bases. The CDR3 totals 13 residues. CDR1 SEHNR and CDR2 FQNEAQ come from the germline V gene (reference sequence). The CDR3 DNA reads TGTGCCTGGAGTGGACAGCAACAAGAGACCCAGTACTTC. Translation gives CAWSGQQQETQYF.

In its sample, this clonotype was seen a few times. The chain recombines TRBV14 with TRBJ2-7, with a tentative D call TRBD2 (6 bases). The germline V gene has CDR1 SGHDN and CDR2 FVKESK. This CDR3 comprises 12 residues. V was pared by 5 bases and J by 7 bases, with 12 bases between. CDR3 sequence reads: CASSAGTPEQYF. Here the CDR3 DNA reads TGTGCCAGCAGCGCTGGGACTCCGGAGCAGTACTTC.

This clonotype has at least ten counts. CDR3 nucleotides: TGTGCCAGCAGTCAACTAGCGGGGGACGACGAGCAGTACTTC. As protein: CASSQLAGDDEQYF. The rearrangement links TRBV12-3 or TRBV12-4 to TRBJ2-7; 11 nucleotides line up with TRBD2. The CDR3 covers 14 residues. J was trimmed by 5 bases and V by 5 bases; bases with no gene match: 5.

The table lists this clonotype with many counts. The rearrangement joins TRBV7-2 to TRBJ2-5; D possibly corresponds to TRBD1 (6 bases). Between the trimmed V and J ends, which lost 1 base and 4 bases, there was a span of 13 bases. CDR1 SGHTA and CDR2 FQGNSA come from the germline V gene. The CDR3 runs 15 residues. The CDR3 is CASSLGTGRGETQYF. For the CDR3, the DNA is TGTGCCAGCAGCTTAGGCACAGGGAGAGGAGAGACCCAGTACTTC.

In regard to this clonotype: A junction boundary mismatches the germline segment, possibly from a read error. This sequence joins TRBV29-1 and TRBJ2-5, with D perhaps matching TRBD1 (7 bases). Per germline, CDR1 SQVTM and CDR2 ANQGSEA. The CDR3 loop spans 22 amino acids. Here the CDR3 reads CSVEVRIGHLAGGGNTQETQHF. Written as DNA, the CDR3 is TGCAGCGTTGAAGTTCGGATTGGCCACTTGGCAGGGGGAGGTAACACCCAAGAGACCCAGCACTTC. Supplemented by reference TRBV29-1 and TRBJ2-5, the full variable domain reads SAVISQKPSRDICQRGTSLTIQCQVDSQVTMMFWYRQQPGQSLTLIATANQGSEATYESGFVIDKFPISRPNLTFSTLTVSNMSPEDSSIYLCSVEVRIGHLAGGGNTQETQHFGPGTRLLVL.

The chain combines TRBV20-1 with TRBJ2-7; possibly TRBD1 for D (6 bases). The V and J ends lost 3 bases and 2 bases respectively, with 23 bases between them. Per the germline V gene, CDR1 is DFQATT and CDR2 is SNEGSKA (reference sequence). The length of the CDR3 is 17 residues. The CDR3 loop is CSASPPGARKLPYEQYF. CDR3 sequence (DNA): TGCAGTGCTAGCCCCCCAGGGGCCCGAAAACTCCCCTACGAGCAGTACTTC.

The rearrangement joins TRBV3-1 to TRBJ1-2, with D unresolved. Germline-derived CDR1 and CDR2 are LGHDT and YNNKEL (reference sequence). Trimming stripped 0 bases from V and 4 bases from J, with 12 bases between. There are 15 residues in the CDR3. The CDR3 nucleotides read TGTGCCAGCAGCCAAGATTGGTCAGTGGGCTATGGCTACACCTTC. It yields the protein CASSQDWSVGYGYTF.

This clonotype was picked up many times. The chain uses TRBV10-1 and TRBJ2-2, with D tentatively TRBD1 (6 bases). Germline V CDR1 and CDR2: WNHNN, SYGVQD (reference sequence). V was pared by 2 bases and J by 0 bases, with 10 bases between. The CDR3 is 16 residues long. CDR3 sequence (DNA): TGCGCCAGCAGTGAGCCGGCAGGGGCGAACACCGGGGAGCTGTTTTTT. Amino acids: CASSEPAGANTGELFF.

This clonotype has just one count. V and J are TRBV10-2 and TRBJ2-7; 9 bases are a match to TRBD2. The CDR3 is 12 amino acids. J lost 5 bases, V lost 7 bases, and 3 bases had no gene match. Looked up from germline, CDR1 is WSHSY and CDR2 is SAAADI. CDR3 region: CASTTSGHEQYF. CDR3 nucleotides: TGCGCCAGCACGACTAGCGGTCACGAGCAGTACTTC.

This clonotype came up many times. This sequence joins TRBV15 and TRBJ1-5; tentative D call: TRBD1 (5 bases). V shed 0 bases and J shed 3 bases, with 9 bases lying between them. Germline assignment: CDR1 LNHNV and CDR2 YYDKDF (reference sequence). CDR3 length: 15 amino acids. The DNA of the CDR3 is TGTGCCACCAGCAGAGATTGGGGACCCAATCAGCCCCAGCATTTT. The encoded protein is CATSRDWGPNQPQHF.

This clonotype was detected many times. This chain joins TRBV5-6 and TRBJ2-7; D call uncertain. This CDR3 comprises 14 residues. In germline, CDR1 is SGHDT, CDR2 YYEEEE. Trimming took off 6 bases at V and 0 bases at J, with 13 bases between the two ends. CDR3 bases: TGTGCCAGCACCAAACTGTGGAGCTCCTACGAGCAGTACTTC. Translating it yields CASTKLWSSYEQYF.

This clonotype appeared a few times. V usage is TRBV10-3 and J usage is TRBJ2-5, with D possibly matching TRBD1 (6 bases). The CDR3 sequence is 15 residues long. V lost 6 bases and J 3 bases, leaving 17 bases between the germline ends. Germline V gene sequence: CDR1 ENHRY, CDR2 SYGVKD. CDR3 in amino acids: CAISERQKGEETQYF. The CDR3 nucleotides are TGTGCCATCAGCGAAAGGCAGAAGGGGGAAGAGACCCAGTACTTC.

This clonotype has only a few counts. This sequence joins TRBV6-5 and TRBJ2-7; no clear D gene. The V gene lost 5 bases and the J gene lost 3 bases, with 20 bases spanning the gap. From germline, CDR1 is MNHEY and CDR2 SVGAGI. The CDR3 consists of 16 residues. The CDR3 sequence: CASSELSVPHLYEQYF. CDR3 in DNA: TGTGCCAGCAGTGAACTAAGCGTTCCCCATCTCTACGAGCAGTACTTC.

The chain links TRBV3-1 to TRBJ1-2; the D is unclear. Germline CDR1 and CDR2: LGHDT and YNNKEL (reference sequence). Trimming took 0 bases from V and 8 from J, leaving 10 bases between them. This CDR3 contains 13 residues. The chain's CDR3 is CASSQDRGDGYTF. CDR3 coding DNA: TGTGCCAGCAGCCAAGACCGAGGAGACGGCTACACCTTC.

Comment on this clonotype: A much larger clone is a single base away; this may be a read error. The chain links TRBV10-3 to TRBJ2-7; tentatively, D is TRBD2 (6 bases). This CDR3 is 15 amino acids long. Trimming removed 4 bases at V and 4 bases at J, with 17 bases between. The germline gives CDR1 ENHRY, CDR2 SYGVKD. The CDR3 sequence is CAISGTSLPPYEQYF. CDR3 coding DNA: TGTGCCATCAGTGGTACTAGCCTCCCTCCTTACGAGCAGTACTTC.

V and J are TRBV9 and TRBJ2-5; D is uncertain. CDR1 and CDR2 (germline): SGDLS, YYNGEE. The CDR3 length is 14 residues. V shed 4 bases and J shed 4 bases, with 14 bases lying between them. CDR3 sequence reads: CASSKEGTAETQYF. The CDR3 DNA reads as TGTGCCAGCAGCAAAGAAGGTACCGCAGAGACCCAGTACTTC.